This record covers a single TCR beta chain. Its antigen is not identified. After re-calling the 5' RACE reads, TCRdb lists one entry per CDR3 protein, DNA absent. Here the sample table reports about 550,000 distinct CDR3 sequences. This sample stems from a study of T cells expressing NK-cell markers. Study-level information: According to the study, TCR beta repertoires originated from sorted CD3+CD56+NKG2C+, CD3+CD56+NKG2C- and CD3+CD56-NKG2C+ T cells. Study results and caveats: These clonotypes, the leaders elsewhere, also led the CD3+CD56-NKG2C+ fraction in a handful of donors. For a handful of donors, the dominant NKG2C+ clonotypes made up roughly 1.0-7.5% of their CD8+ T cells.

The CDR3 is 13 amino acids. The J gene is TRBJ2-7, the V gene TRBV12-3 or TRBV12-4. The origin of this receptor is a man between 18 and 29 years old in good health. Input material: blood T cells: a sorted CD56 or NKG2C T cell subset, CD4+ or CD8+ T cells, or bulk PBMC T cells (not recorded which). CDR3 loop: CASTQFGAYEQYF.